Listed below are T cell receptor beta chains from one sample, sequenced in a study of T cell responses to AZD1222 COVID-19 vaccine. The assay was immunoSEQ multiplex PCR, and TCRdb's table has in-frame clones only and misses some. The sample lists approximately 50,000 clones; 85% were seen once. The sample consisted of peripheral blood, taken on day 0 of MenACWY control vaccination. The receptors were gathered from an adult in good health. Both conserved end residues are part of each CDR3. The D gene is left open where the match is weak. Where a row states a size, it is once, few, many or the class of an expanded clone; other rows omit it.

CDR3 DNA	CDR3 protein	V gene	clone size	D gene	J gene
TGCGCCAGCAGCTTGGGCGACTTGAGCTCCTACAATGAGCAGTTCTTC	CASSLGDLSSYNEQFF	TRBV5-1	NA	NA	TRBJ2-1
TGTGCCAGCAGCTTAGCGGGAGGTTACAATGAGCAGTTCTTC	CASSLAGGYNEQFF	TRBV7-2	once	NA	TRBJ2-1
TGTGCCAGCAGCTCCGGGACTAGCGGGAGTAATGGGGAGCAGTACTTC	CASSSGTSGSNGEQYF	TRBV28	NA	TRBD2	TRBJ2-7
TGCGCCAGCAGCTTGGTGGTGGGACTCGGCGACACCGGGGAGCTGTTTTTT	CASSLVVGLGDTGELFF	TRBV5-1	NA	NA	TRBJ2-2
TGCGCCAGCAGCTTGGGACACCTGAACACTGAAGCTTTCTTT	CASSLGHLNTEAFF	TRBV5-1	NA	NA	TRBJ1-1
TGTGCCAGCAGTTTAAGGGTGGGATATAGCAATCAGCCCCAGCATTTT	CASSLRVGYSNQPQHF	TRBV28	NA	NA	TRBJ1-5
TGTGCCAGCAGTTTATCCGGACAGGGCGGCACTGAAGCTTTCTTT	CASSLSGQGGTEAFF	TRBV28	NA	TRBD1	TRBJ1-1
TGTGCCAGCTCGAAAGGACTAGCGGGACATGAGCAGTACTTC	CASSKGLAGHEQYF	TRBV27	NA	TRBD2	TRBJ2-7
TGTGCCAGCTCACAAACAGGGGGCGCCTACAATGAGCAGTTCTTC	CASSQTGGAYNEQFF	TRBV18	NA	TRBD1	TRBJ2-1
TGTGCCAGCAGCTTAACAGAGTCTGAAGCTTTCTTT	CASSLTESEAFF	TRBV7-9	NA	NA	TRBJ1-1
TGTGCCAGCAGACGGACAGGGATCACTAACACCGGGGAGCTGTTTTTT	CASRRTGITNTGELFF	TRBV7-2	NA	TRBD1	TRBJ2-2
TGTGCCAGCAGTGAACGGGGGAGACCGGGAGAGCAGTACTTC	CASSERGRPGEQYF	TRBV6-1	few	NA	TRBJ2-7
TGTGCCAGCAGTTTATGGAACACGAACACTGAAGCTTTCTTT	CASSLWNTNTEAFF	TRBV28	NA	NA	TRBJ1-1
TGTGCCAGCAGCACTTTAACAGGGTCGGAGACCCAGTACTTC	CASSTLTGSETQYF	TRBV28	NA	NA	TRBJ2-5